The clone carrying this TCR beta chain was picked up one time. Its antigen is not identified. This entry is derived from a study of cytomegalovirus exposure and HLA in healthy donors. Study-wide context: According to later analysis, the same platform produced the 120 or so validation and about 700 first-cohort repertoires.

Separate from the approximately 720-subject first cohort, the roughly 120-subject validation cohort was the one that the donors belonged to. Findings and limits, study-wide: Subsequent analysis showed first-cohort TCR clusters tending to co-occur in 120 or so validation repertoires. According to reports, the classifier identified cytomegalovirus status with high specificity and sensitivity.

Sequencing was performed with immunoSEQ multiplex PCR; in TCRdb, only in-frame clones are kept and a portion is missing. This sample has tens of thousands of clones, with 85% to 95% found just once. Germline lookup yields CDR1 SGHNT and CDR2 YENEEA. Trimming at V came to 4 bases and at J to 7 bases, leaving 5 bases not matched to a gene. The CDR3 has 15 residues. The sequence was obtained from a young man in good health and CMV-seropositive. The V gene is TRBV11-3, the J gene TRBJ2-3, with TRBD2 matching 13 bases. The sequenced sample consisted of PBMCs. The CDR3 DNA sequence: TGTGCCAGCAGCTCCAGGACTAGCGGGAGACATACGCAGTATTTT. It encodes CASSSRTSGRHTQYF.